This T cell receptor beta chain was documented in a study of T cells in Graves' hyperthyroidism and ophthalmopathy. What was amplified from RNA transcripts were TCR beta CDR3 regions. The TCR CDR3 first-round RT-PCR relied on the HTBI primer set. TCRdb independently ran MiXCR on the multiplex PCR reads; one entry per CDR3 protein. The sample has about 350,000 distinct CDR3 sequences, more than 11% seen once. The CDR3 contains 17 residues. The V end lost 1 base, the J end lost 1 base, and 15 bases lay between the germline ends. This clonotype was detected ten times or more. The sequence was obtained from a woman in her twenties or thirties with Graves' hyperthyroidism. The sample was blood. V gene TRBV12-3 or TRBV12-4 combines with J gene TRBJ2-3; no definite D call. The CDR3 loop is CASSLGGWAGRTDTQYF. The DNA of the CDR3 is TGTGCCAGCAGTTTAGGGGGTTGGGCAGGACGCACAGATACGCAGTATTTT.